The T cell receptor beta chain described here comes from a study of blood T cell repertoires in COVID-19. The length of the CDR3 is 13 residues. Germline V gives CDR1 SQVTM, CDR2 ANQGSEA. V lost 4 bases and J 4 bases, leaving 13 bases between the germline ends. Here immunoSEQ multiplex PCR was the method, and the copy in TCRdb shows in-frame clones only, minus some. This table has around 270,000 clones, 70% to 90% appearing once. The rearrangement uses TRBV29-1 and TRBJ1-2; D is perhaps TRBD1 (5 bases). The sequenced sample consisted of peripheral blood. This sequence originates from a young man with active or convalescent COVID-19. CDR3 sequence (DNA): TGCAGCGTTGTACAGGAGATCGCCTATGGCTACACCTTC. Protein sequence: CSVVQEIAYGYTF.